This entry concerns a single T cell receptor (beta chain). This CDR3 spans 15 amino acids. V was pared by 0 bases and J by 9 bases, with 8 bases of the junction left unmatched. Per germline, CDR1 GTSNPN and CDR2 SVGIG (reference sequence). TCRdb recomputed calls from the RT-PCR reads with MiXCR, one row per CDR3 protein. This table has about 680,000 distinct CDR3 sequences, approximately 15% appearing once. V and J are TRBV30 and TRBJ2-7; TRBD2 aligns across 13 bases. The TCR comes from a female donor in good health, serving as a healthy control. The specimen sequenced was memory CD4+ T cells from blood. In DNA form, the CDR3 reads TGTGCCTGGAGTGTACAGACTAGCGGGAGGTCGGGGCAGTACTTC. Translation: CAWSVQTSGRSGQYF.